The 28 T cell receptor beta chains reported below all come from one sample, sequenced in a study of T cells in women clearing cervical HPV infection. Libraries were prepared by immunoSEQ multiplex PCR; TCRdb keeps only in-frame clonotypes and omits some of them. The specimen's table records around 16,000 clones. Sequencing was performed on blood buffy coat. All receptors derive from a woman aged 18 to 75 with a cervical HPV16 infection that either progressed to CIN3+ or cleared (not recorded which).

Worth noting for this clone: The read ends 3 residues before the CDR3 terminus; that terminus is restored from the germline J gene. This chain links TRBV20-1 with TRBJ2-3, with a tentative D call TRBD2 (5 bases). The CDR3 consists of 15 residues. V was cut by 0 bases and J by 6 bases, with 16 bases left in between. CDR1 DFQATT and CDR2 SNEGSKA come from the germline V gene (reference sequence). The CDR3 sequence: CSARDPATGGDTQYF. The CDR3 bases that were read are TGCAGTGCTAGAGATCCAGCTACTGGCGGGGATACG.

On this clone itself: The read terminates 3 residues ahead of where the CDR3 ends, so the germline J gene completes it. The chain is built from TRBV19 and TRBJ1-2; TRBD1 agrees at 8 bases. CDR3 length equals 15 residues. The germline V gene encodes CDR1 LNHDA and CDR2 SQIVND (reference sequence). With 3 bases clipped from V and 7 bases from J, the junction kept 10 bases outside the gene matches. CDR3 DNA, as far as it was read: TGTGCCAGTAGTATGAACAGGGGGGGCATCAGTGGC. Amino acids: CASSMNRGGISG. The whole CDR3 protein reads CASSMNRGGISGYTF. Based on the CDR3 plus reference TRBV19 and TRBJ1-2, the full variable domain is DGGITQSPKYLFRKEGQNVTLSCEQNLNHDAMYWYRQDPGQGLRLIYYSQIVNDFQKGDIAEGYSVSREKKESFPLTVTSAQKNPTAFYLCASSMNRGGISGYTFGSGTRLTVV.

With regard to this clone: The CDR3 extends 3 residues past the end of the read, so its final part is completed from the germline J gene. The V call is TRBV28, the J call TRBJ2-1; TRBD2 matches at 7 bases. Trimming cost V 10 bases and J 4 bases; bases outside gene matches: 7. CDR1 and CDR2 (germline): MDHEN, SYDVKM. This CDR3 is 13 amino acids long. CDR3 sequence: CATAGVEYNEQFF. CDR3 DNA, as far as it was read: TGTGCCACGGCGGGGGTGGAGTACAATGAG.

Remarks on this clone: The read gets to within 3 residues of the CDR3 end, and the germline J gene fills in the rest. V is TRBV6-4 and J is TRBJ2-1, with 9 bases identical to TRBD2. Germline CDR1 is MRHNA and CDR2 is SNTAGT. The CDR3 is made up of 15 amino acids. Trimming took 5 bases from V and 3 from J; bases not matched to a gene: 5. The CDR3 DNA, read in part, is TGTGCCAGCAGTTGGTCACTAGCGGGCTACAATGAG. Residues: CASSWSLAGYNE. The CDR3, in full, reads CASSWSLAGYNEQFF.

Comment on this clone: The read comes to an end 3 residues before the CDR3 does, leaving the germline J gene to fill in the end. This chain links TRBV6-2 or TRBV6-3 with TRBJ2-4, with D perhaps matching TRBD1 (5 bases). In germline, CDR1 is MNHEY, CDR2 SVGEGT. This CDR3 has 14 residues. The CDR3 region is CASSYFSGIYGQYF. Partial CDR3 DNA: TGTGCCAGCAGTTACTTTTCAGGGATCTATGGT.

Points on this clone: The CDR3 extends 3 residues past the end of the read, so its final part is completed from the germline J gene. The rearrangement joins TRBV12-3 or TRBV12-4 to TRBJ2-2; D perhaps matches TRBD1 (5 bases). V was clipped by 6 bases and J by 5 bases, with 22 bases between them. The CDR3 totals 17 residues. This chain's CDR3 is CASSSMGRVIGTGELFF. The CDR3 DNA, read in part, is TGTGCCAGCAGCTCCATGGGCAGGGTGATCGGAACCGGGGAG.

In regard to this clone: The read ends 3 residues before the CDR3 terminus; that terminus is restored from the germline J gene. The chain combines TRBV6-2 or TRBV6-3 with TRBJ2-7; 11 nucleotides line up with TRBD2. Germline lookup yields CDR1 MNHEY and CDR2 SVGEGT. V lost 8 bases to trimming and J lost 6 bases; unmatched junction nucleotides: 9. The CDR3 extends over 14 amino acids. CDR3 region: CASGSTSGSSEQYF. The part of the CDR3 DNA that was read is TGTGCCAGCGGATCAACTAGCGGGAGTTCCGAG.

About this clone: The sequence runs out 3 residues before the end of the CDR3; the remainder is reconstructed from the germline J gene. V is TRBV6-2 or TRBV6-3 and J is TRBJ1-2; D not resolved. Per germline, CDR1 MNHEY and CDR2 SVGEGT. This CDR3 is built from 11 residues. The CDR3 is CASSYLTDYTF. Incomplete CDR3 DNA: TGTGCCAGCAGTTACTTGACTGAC.

CDR3 DNA, as far as it was read: TGTGCCAGCAGCCCCGGGGACACCCCCTATGGC. Its protein product is CASSPGDTPYG. The entire CDR3 protein reads CASSPGDTPYGYTF. This rearrangement joins TRBV7-9 to TRBJ1-2; possibly TRBD1 for D (6 bases). The read ends 3 residues before the CDR3 terminus; that terminus is restored from the germline J gene. This CDR3 comprises 14 residues. CDR1 and CDR2 from the germline V gene are SEHNR and FQNEAQ (reference sequence). Trimming stripped 5 bases from V and 4 bases from J, with 14 bases between.

On this clone: The DNA ends 3 residues before the CDR3 does, and the rest of the CDR3 is filled in from the germline J gene. The V and J genes are TRBV7-2 and TRBJ2-5, with 7 bases aligning to TRBD1. This CDR3 is 15 amino acids long. CDR1 and CDR2 from the germline V gene are SGHTA and FQGNSA. The ends lost 6 bases at V and 2 bases at J; junction bases unmatched: 9. CDR3 DNA, as far as it was read: TGTGCCAGCAGTCGACCGACAGGGTTACAAGAGACC. This translates into CASSRPTGLQET. Given in full, the CDR3 is CASSRPTGLQETQYF.

About this clone itself: The read terminates 3 residues ahead of where the CDR3 ends, so the germline J gene completes it. The chain recombines TRBV5-6 with TRBJ2-5; TRBD1 agrees at 10 bases. J was trimmed by 5 bases and V by 3 bases; bases with no gene match: 7. Germline assignment: CDR1 SGHDT and CDR2 YYEEEE. This CDR3 contains 15 residues. The CDR3 loop reads CASSWRQGAHETQYF. The sequenced part of the CDR3 DNA is TGTGCCAGCAGCTGGCGACAGGGGGCTCACGAGACC.

By frequency, this clone registers medium-sized. The read ends 3 residues early relative to the CDR3; the germline J gene fills the gap. The rearrangement joins TRBV5-1 to TRBJ1-3; D gene ambiguous. The CDR3 contains 14 residues. V dropped 4 bases and J dropped 4 bases, with 12 bases sitting between them. Per germline, CDR1 SGHRS and CDR2 YFSETQ. The CDR3 region is CASSLSGMGNTIYF. The CDR3 bases that were read are TGCGCCAGCAGCCTGTCAGGAATGGGAAACACC.

About this clone itself: The sequence runs out 3 residues before the end of the CDR3; the remainder is reconstructed from the germline J gene. This chain joins TRBV7-2 and TRBJ2-1; D tentatively fits TRBD1 or TRBD2 (5 bases each). CDR3 length: 14 residues. The V end was cut by 1 base, the J end by 6 bases, with 10 bases between. Looked up from germline, CDR1 is SGHTA and CDR2 is FQGNSA. The part of the CDR3 DNA that was read is TGTGCCAGCAGCTTAGTGAAGGGGAGCAATGAG. Its protein product is CASSLVKGSNE. The whole CDR3 region reads CASSLVKGSNEQFF.

Note on this clone: The read terminates 3 residues before the CDR3 end, so the remaining end is supplied by the germline J gene. The chain employs TRBV30 and TRBJ2-7; D is uncertain. Per the germline V gene, CDR1 is GTSNPN and CDR2 is SVGIG (reference sequence). This CDR3 is 12 amino acids long. The V and J ends lost 7 bases and 3 bases respectively, with 13 bases between them. The CDR3 loop reads CASSYYDYEQYF. CDR3 DNA, as far as it was read: TGTGCCTCCTCCTATTATGACTACGAG.

Turning to this clone: The read gets to within 3 residues of the CDR3 end, and the germline J gene fills in the rest. The genes are TRBV2 and TRBJ2-7; 7 bases match TRBD2. Germline CDR1 reads SNHLY; CDR2 reads FYNNEI. Trimming took 6 bases from V and 5 from J; bases not matched to a gene: 7. This CDR3 comprises 13 residues. The covered CDR3 bases are TGTGCCAGCAGGACTAGCCCGCCGAACGAG. As protein: CASRTSPPNE. From start to end, the CDR3 is CASRTSPPNEQYF.

A note on this clone: Read sequence stops 3 residues before the CDR3 end, and the germline J gene provides the missing end. This chain links TRBV2 with TRBJ1-6, with D possibly being TRBD1 (5 bases). The V end was cut by 3 bases, the J end by 8 bases, with 8 bases between. Germline V gene sequence: CDR1 SNHLY, CDR2 FYNNEI. CDR3 length: 13 amino acids. CDR3 region: CASSETVYSPLHF. Incomplete CDR3 DNA: TGTGCCAGCAGTGAGACAGTCTATTCACCC. Drawing the rest from reference TRBV2 and TRBJ1-6, the complete variable domain is EPEVTQTPSHQVTQMGQEVILRCVPISNHLYFYWYRQILGQKVEFLVSFYNNEISEKSEIFDDQFSVERPDGSNFTLKIRSTKLEDSAMYFCASSETVYSPLHFGNGTRLTVT.

A remark on this clone: The read terminates 3 residues ahead of where the CDR3 ends, so the germline J gene completes it. J is TRBJ2-2 and V is TRBV20-1; TRBD2 might be the D (5 bases). Trimming removed 0 bases from V and 0 bases from J, with 5 bases in between. Germline assignment: CDR1 DFQATT and CDR2 SNEGSKA (reference sequence). CDR3 size: 14 residues. The DNA read from the CDR3 is TGCAGTGCTAGAGACGGGGCGAACACCGGGGAG. Protein sequence: CSARDGANTGE. The full CDR3 protein is CSARDGANTGELFF.

To note about this clone: Read coverage stops 3 residues before the CDR3 terminus; the germline J gene supplies the remainder. The V gene is TRBV2, the J gene TRBJ1-6; 7 bases agree with TRBD1. With 7 bases clipped from V and 0 bases from J, the junction kept 6 bases outside the gene matches. Germline V gene lookup returns CDR1 SNHLY and CDR2 FYNNEI. There are 16 residues in the CDR3. This CDR3 reads CASTQGVSSYNSPLHF. The sequenced part of the CDR3 DNA is TGTGCCAGCACCCAGGGGGTCAGCTCCTATAATTCACCC.

Notes on this clone: The CDR3 is cut off 3 residues early in the read; its end comes from the germline J gene. This sequence joins TRBV30 and TRBJ2-7, with TRBD1 identical over 8 bases. Germline CDR1 GTSNPN, CDR2 SVGIG (reference sequence). V lost 8 bases and J lost 2; bases outside the gene matches: 11. The CDR3 contains 14 residues. The CDR3 bases that were read are TGTGCCAGAGTCGACAGGGGACGTACCTACGAG. Translation gives CARVDRGRTYE. From start to end, the CDR3 is CARVDRGRTYEQYF.

On this clone itself: The read is 3 residues too short to cover the CDR3 end, so that end is filled in from the germline J gene. The chain joins TRBV7-9 to TRBJ2-7; possibly TRBD1 for D (6 bases). V was pared by 2 bases and J by 4 bases, with 9 bases between. This CDR3 comprises 13 residues. The germline CDR1 and CDR2 sequences are SEHNR and FQNEAQ (reference sequence). The CDR3 bases that were read are TGTGCCAGCAGCTTACAGGGGTGGTACGAG. Translating it yields CASSLQGWYE. Given in full, the CDR3 is CASSLQGWYEQYF.

On this clone itself: The sequence runs out 3 residues before the end of the CDR3; the remainder is reconstructed from the germline J gene. The chain couples TRBV30 to TRBJ2-2; 13 bases align to TRBD2. With V trimmed by 0 bases and J by 7 bases, 8 bases remained unmatched. Germline CDR1 and CDR2: GTSNPN and SVGIG (reference sequence). CDR3 size: 17 residues. The CDR3 is CAWSVLAGGPGGGELFF. CDR3 bases read: TGTGCCTGGAGTGTACTAGCGGGAGGGCCCGGGGGCGGGGAG.

To note about this clone: The DNA ends 3 residues before the CDR3 does, and the rest of the CDR3 is filled in from the germline J gene. This rearrangement joins TRBV20-1 to TRBJ2-7; no definite D call. The germline gives CDR1 DFQATT, CDR2 SNEGSKA (reference sequence). V shed 5 bases and J shed 4 bases, with 12 bases lying between them. The CDR3 has 12 residues. CDR3 loop: CSASADTYEQYF. Incomplete CDR3 DNA: TGCAGTGCTTCCGCCGACACATACGAG.

In the case of this clone: Sequencing ends 3 residues short of the CDR3 end; the germline J gene provides the rest. J is TRBJ1-5 and V is TRBV6-2 or TRBV6-3; tentatively, D is TRBD1 (5 bases). Trimming pared 2 bases from V and 4 bases from J, leaving 15 bases between. This CDR3 has 16 amino acids. Germline CDR1 MNHEY, CDR2 SVGEGT. Here the CDR3 reads CASSYVMRGLNQPQHF. The CDR3 DNA, read in part, is TGTGCCAGCAGTTACGTTATGAGGGGCTTAAATCAGCCC.

A word on this clone: Read data end 3 residues before the CDR3 end; the end is taken from the germline J gene. V gene TRBV20-1 combines with J gene TRBJ2-1; unclear D gene. Germline V gives CDR1 DFQATT, CDR2 SNEGSKA (reference sequence). V lost 3 bases to trimming and J lost 5 bases, with 5 bases between them. There are 11 residues in the CDR3. CDR3 region: CSASSNNEQFF. Partial CDR3 DNA: TGCAGTGCTAGTAGCAACAATGAG.

As to this clone: The read terminates 3 residues ahead of where the CDR3 ends, so the germline J gene completes it. V usage is TRBV7-9 and J usage is TRBJ2-5; D remains ambiguous. Germline CDR1 SEHNR, CDR2 FQNEAQ (reference sequence). V lost 1 base and J 4 bases, leaving 13 bases between the germline ends. This CDR3 region has 15 residues. This CDR3 is CASSLEPAMGETQYF. CDR3 DNA, as far as it was read: TGTGCCAGCAGCTTAGAACCAGCGATGGGAGAGACC.

In regard to this clone: Read coverage stops 3 residues before the CDR3 terminus; the germline J gene supplies the remainder. The V and J genes are TRBV5-1 and TRBJ2-1; D may be TRBD1 (5 bases). This CDR3 is 14 amino acids long. Looked up from germline, CDR1 is SGHRS and CDR2 is YFSETQ. The V end lost 0 bases, the J end lost 8 bases, and 12 bases lay between the germline ends. The chain's CDR3 is CASSLAQGWYEQFF. Incomplete CDR3 DNA: TGCGCCAGCAGCTTGGCCCAGGGATGGTATGAG. The full variable domain, in which reference TRBV5-1 and TRBJ2-1 provide the parts outside the CDR3, is KAGVTQTPRYLIKTRGQQVTLSCSPISGHRSVSWYQQTPGQGLQFLFEYFSETQRNKGNFPGRFSGRQFSNSRSEMNVSTLELGDSALYLCASSLAQGWYEQFFGPGTRLTVL.

About this clone itself: The read ends 3 residues before the CDR3 terminus; that terminus is restored from the germline J gene. This chain links TRBV6-2 or TRBV6-3 with TRBJ2-3; 11 nucleotides line up with TRBD2. The CDR3 totals 17 residues. In germline, CDR1 is MNHEY, CDR2 SVGEGT. Trimming at V came to 4 bases and at J to 5 bases, leaving 11 bases not matched to a gene. CDR3: CASSSLILAGAKDTQYF. CDR3 bases read: TGTGCCAGCAGTTCCCTTATACTAGCGGGAGCCAAAGATACG.

With respect to this clone: The read falls 3 residues short of the CDR3 end, and the missing part is taken from the germline J gene. The J gene is TRBJ1-2, the V gene TRBV29-1; 9 bases line up with TRBD1. V was pared by 6 bases and J by 7 bases, with 18 bases of the junction left unmatched. The CDR3 loop spans 16 amino acids. From germline, CDR1 is SQVTM and CDR2 ANQGSEA. The covered CDR3 bases are TGCAGCGTCGGACATATACCGGGACAGGGCGTTCTTGGC. Translated: CSVGHIPGQGVLG. The whole CDR3 sequence reads CSVGHIPGQGVLGYTF. The variable domain in full, with the rest retrieved from reference TRBV29-1 and TRBJ1-2, is SAVISQKPSRDICQRGTSLTIQCQVDSQVTMMFWYRQQPGQSLTLIATANQGSEATYESGFVIDKFPISRPNLTFSTLTVSNMSPEDSSIYLCSVGHIPGQGVLGYTFGSGTRLTVV.